The rows below give T cell receptor beta chains drawn from one sample of a study of OX40 agonist ivuxolimab in advanced cancers. Profiled with immunoSEQ multiplex PCR; TCRdb holds only in-frame clones, not every one. The data show approximately 49,000 clones, roughly 84% seen once. The source was CD4+ or CD8+ T cells sorted from blood, collected in a trial of the OX40 agonist ivuxolimab. These receptors all stem from an adult with an advanced solid tumor such as melanoma, head and neck, liver or kidney cancer. Each CDR3 is given with its conserved first and last residue. The order of the fields is J gene, clone size, V gene, D gene, CDR3 DNA, CDR3 protein. A D gene is named only where the DNA matches it firmly. Clone size appears in some rows only: once, few, many, or a class for an expanded clone.

TRBJ2-5 | few | TRBV9 | TRBD2 | TGTGCCAGCAGCGAGGGGACTAGTTACGGGCAAGAGACCCAGTACTTC | CASSEGTSYGQETQYF
TRBJ1-2 | - | TRBV27 | - | TGTGCCAGCAGCCGGACGGCGACTAACTATGGCTACACCTTC | CASSRTATNYGYTF
TRBJ2-6 | - | TRBV6-1 | - | TGTGCCAGCAGAGTAAATTCTGGGGCCAACGTCCTGACTTTC | CASRVNSGANVLTF
TRBJ1-4 | - | TRBV5-1 | - | TGCGCCAGCAGCCCCAGGGGAGGGTCAACTAATGAAAAACTGTTTTTT | CASSPRGGSTNEKLFF
TRBJ1-5 | - | TRBV19 | TRBD1 | TGTGCCAGTAGTCCAGCCGACAGGGCCTCCAATCAGCCCCAGCATTTT | CASSPADRASNQPQHF
TRBJ1-1 | - | TRBV11-2 | - | TGTGCCAGCAGCTTAAGCAGACTTGAAGCTTTCTTT | CASSLSRLEAFF
TRBJ2-1 | - | TRBV5-4 | - | TGTGCCAGCAGCTTGGAAGCCCCTCGGCGGGGTTACTACAATGAGCAGTTCTTC | CASSLEAPRRGYYNEQFF
TRBJ1-2 | - | TRBV6-5 | TRBD1 | TGTGCCAGCAGCCCCTACAGGGGGCTGGGCTATGGCTACACCTTC | CASSPYRGLGYGYTF
TRBJ1-2 | - | TRBV28 | - | TGTGCCAGCGGGGGCAGAGAGTATGGCTACACCTTC | CASGGREYGYTF
TRBJ2-7 | - | TRBV4-1 | - | TGCGCCAGCAGCCAAGACGTTTGGGGAACTGGGGGGCAGTACTTC | CASSQDVWGTGGQYF
TRBJ2-7 | - | TRBV5-1 | - | TGCGCCAGCAAACCGTCGACAGGTGACCACGAGCAGTACTTC | CASKPSTGDHEQYF
TRBJ1-1 | - | TRBV2 | - | TGTGCCAGCAGCGAACTAGGTACTAACACTGAAGCTTTCTTT | CASSELGTNTEAFF
TRBJ2-1 | once | TRBV6-6 | - | TGTGCCAGCAGTCTAGCAAACAATGAGCAGTTCTTC | CASSLANNEQFF
TRBJ2-1 | - | TRBV14 | TRBD2 | TGTGCCAGCAGCCACTTGGACCCAGGGCGGGGGGAGCAGTTCTTC | CASSHLDPGRGEQFF
TRBJ2-1 | - | TRBV2 | - | TGTGCCAGCAGTGAAAGGGGTTTTGGGTTCTTC | CASSERGFGFF
TRBJ2-7 | - | TRBV5-1 | TRBD1 | TGCGCCAGCAGCGGCGGGACAGGGTTTTACGAGCAGTACTTC | CASSGGTGFYEQYF
TRBJ2-7 | once | TRBV6-5 | TRBD2 | TGTGCCAGCAGGAAGGACTCGGGGGGCGAGCAGTACTTC | CASRKDSGGEQYF
TRBJ2-1 | once | TRBV28 | - | TGTGCCAGCATCGCGGGGGCCAGGGTTTTTGATGAGCAGTTCTTC | CASIAGARVFDEQFF
TRBJ1-2 | - | TRBV6-5 | TRBD1 | TGTGCCAGTGGCCTACCGGGACAGGGACAAGGCTACACCTTC | CASGLPGQGQGYTF
TRBJ1-1 | - | TRBV11-3 | TRBD1 | TGTGCCAGCAGCCTCTACCCGCACAAAGACAGGGTGGGCACTGAAGCTTTCTTT | CASSLYPHKDRVGTEAFF
TRBJ2-7 | - | TRBV6-5 | - | TGTGCCAGCAGACAGGGAAGCTCCTACGAGCAGTACTTC | CASRQGSSYEQYF
TRBJ2-5 | - | TRBV29-1 | - | TGCAGCGGGGGGGGACAGCCCGCTCAGACCCAGTACTTC | CSGGGQPAQTQYF
TRBJ2-5 | - | TRBV18 | - | TGTGCCAGCTCACGGGCCTTCCGGGAGACCCAGTACTTC | CASSRAFRETQYF
TRBJ2-5 | - | TRBV2 | - | TGTGCCAGCACCAAGACTGGACTCCAAGAGACCCAGTACTTC | CASTKTGLQETQYF
TRBJ1-2 | - | TRBV19 | - | TGTGCCAGTAGTATAGATCCCAGGTCCAACTATGGCTACACCTTC | CASSIDPRSNYGYTF
TRBJ2-3 | - | TRBV7-9 | - | TGTGCCAGCAGCCCAGCCCGGGGCACAGATACGCAGTATTTT | CASSPARGTDTQYF
TRBJ2-1 | few | TRBV6-5 | TRBD1 | TGTGCCGCCGGGACAGTCAACACTGAGCAGTTCTTC | CAAGTVNTEQFF
TRBJ1-2 | once | TRBV7-9 | TRBD1 | TGTGCCAGCAGCTTCGGAAGGGGACAGTCCTATGGCTACACCTTC | CASSFGRGQSYGYTF
TRBJ1-1 | - | TRBV19 | - | TGTGCCAGTCTACCTGTGGGGAGCACTGAAGCTTTCTTT | CASLPVGSTEAFF
TRBJ2-3 | - | TRBV5-1 | - | TGCGCCAGCAGCTTTTTAGGAGCTTCCGCGACTAGAGGAACAGATACGCAGTATTTT | CASSFLGASATRGTDTQYF
TRBJ2-7 | - | TRBV6-6 | - | TGTGCCAGCAGTTCTGACCTGCACTTC | CASSSDLHF
TRBJ2-3 | - | TRBV5-1 | - | TGCGCCAGCAGCTCTGGGACGGGTGGCACAGATACGCAGTATTTT | CASSSGTGGTDTQYF
TRBJ1-4 | once | TRBV5-1 | - | TGCGCCAGCAGGCCAGGGTTTAATGAAAAACTGTTTTTT | CASRPGFNEKLFF
TRBJ2-1 | - | TRBV10-3 | - | TGTGCCTCCGGGACCCTATCGGGTGAGCAGTTCTTC | CASGTLSGEQFF
TRBJ2-3 | - | TRBV11-2 | - | TGTGCCAGCAGCCCATCTGGCGGGATAAGCACAGATACGCAGTATTTT | CASSPSGGISTDTQYF
TRBJ1-2 | - | TRBV5-4 | - | TGTGCCAGCAGCCCTCCTGGGCAGAGTTATGGCTACACCTTC | CASSPPGQSYGYTF
TRBJ1-2 | - | TRBV5-1 | - | TGCGCCAGCAGCCCCTCCGGTGGGGAGGTCTATGGCTACACCTTC | CASSPSGGEVYGYTF
TRBJ2-6 | - | TRBV7-2 | - | TGTGCCAGCAGCCTGGCGGGTCGCTCTGGGGCCAACGTCCTGACTTTC | CASSLAGRSGANVLTF
TRBJ2-7 | - | TRBV4-1 | - | TGCGCCAGCAGCATGATCCCTAGCAGGGCCTTCAGGAGAGAGCAGTACTTC | CASSMIPSRAFRREQYF
TRBJ2-3 | - | TRBV2 | - | TGTGCCAGCAGACGACAGGTCCCAGATACGCAGTATTTT | CASRRQVPDTQYF
TRBJ2-2 | - | TRBV7-8 | - | TGTGCCAGCAGCCTGACTGCCGGGGAGCTGTTTTTT | CASSLTAGELFF
TRBJ2-5 | - | TRBV5-1 | TRBD1 | TGCGCCAGCAGCTCCGACAGGGCTGCCGAAGAGACCCAGTACTTC | CASSSDRAAEETQYF
TRBJ2-1 | - | TRBV25-1 | - | TGTGCCAGCAGTGTCGAATACAATGAGCAGTTCTTC | CASSVEYNEQFF
TRBJ2-2 | few | TRBV6-1 | - | TGTGCCAGCAGCCCCTTAGGGGGGGCGGGCGGGGAGCTGTTTTTT | CASSPLGGAGGELFF
TRBJ2-1 | - | TRBV5-5 | TRBD2 | TGTGCCAGCAGCTTGGCCAGGTGGACTAGCGGGAGGGACAACAATGAGCAGTTCTTC | CASSLARWTSGRDNNEQFF
TRBJ2-1 | - | TRBV4-2 | TRBD2 | TGTGCCAGCAGCCAAGATTTGAGCGGGAGGGCCGTCTACCATGAGCAGTTCTTC | CASSQDLSGRAVYHEQFF
TRBJ2-2 | - | TRBV28 | - | TGTGCCAGCAGTTTCCCAGGGGAAAACACCGGGGAGCTGTTTTTT | CASSFPGENTGELFF
TRBJ2-7 | - | TRBV11-2 | - | TGTGCCAGCAGCCTCCTCCACTCCTACGAGCAGTACTTC | CASSLLHSYEQYF